This TCR beta chain comes out of a study of breast tumors, draining lymph nodes, adjacent tissues. This clonotype was seen many times. Samples came from axillary lymph nodes draining the breast cancer. Germline V gene sequence: CDR1 SGHTA, CDR2 FQGTGA. Trimming took off 5 bases at V and 4 bases at J, with 21 bases between the two ends. The CDR3 sequence is 17 residues long. Each CDR3 protein is one row after TCRdb ran MiXCR on the multiplex PCR reads. The table lists fewer than 200,000 distinct CDR3 sequences, roughly a third of them singletons. This sequence joins TRBV7-3 and TRBJ1-3; the D gene is possibly TRBD1 (6 bases). Sequencing was performed on axillary lymph node tissue. The sequence was collected from a female donor with breast cancer. Some clones in this sample may be carry-over from other donors' samples. The chain's CDR3 is CASSRRQVTFGGNTIYF. CDR3 coding DNA: TGTGCCAGCAGCCGACGACAGGTCACCTTCGGGGGAAACACCATATATTTT.